One sample yielded the 10 T cell receptor beta chains listed below, sequenced in a study of cytotoxic CD8 clonotypes in ibrutinib-treated CLL. Data came from immunoSEQ multiplex PCR; TCRdb stores just in-frame clones and leaves some out. The sample holds around 42,000 clones, approximately 70% seen once. The sequencing used PBMCs, collected after 24 months of ibrutinib treatment. The receptors here all came from a human donor with chronic lymphocytic leukemia.

Ten or more counts support this clone. V and J are TRBV19 and TRBJ1-3, with a tentative D call TRBD1 (5 bases). This CDR3 is 15 amino acids long. From germline, CDR1 is LNHDA and CDR2 SQIVND (reference sequence). Trimming left V 4 bases short and J 1 base short, with 11 bases between. The CDR3 spells CASSTQTVSGNTIYF. Here the CDR3 DNA reads TGTGCCAGTAGTACCCAGACAGTGTCTGGAAACACCATATATTTT.

The rearrangement joins TRBV27 to TRBJ2-7; the D gene is possibly TRBD2 (6 bases). Per the germline V gene, CDR1 is MNHEY and CDR2 is SMNVEV (reference sequence). V was cut by 3 bases and J by 3 bases, with 9 bases left in between. The length of the CDR3 is 13 residues. The CDR3: CASSLGLYYEQYF. CDR3 coding DNA: TGTGCCAGCAGTTTGGGACTCTACTACGAGCAGTACTTC.

The chain employs TRBV4-1 and TRBJ2-7; D perhaps matches TRBD1 (6 bases). V gave up 4 bases and J gave up 2 bases, with 18 bases separating them. The CDR3 has 16 residues. Germline V gene lookup returns CDR1 MGHRA and CDR2 YSYEKL. For the CDR3, the DNA is TGCGCCAGCAGCCTTCAGCCCAGGGGCTCTACCTACGAGCAGTACTTC. Protein product: CASSLQPRGSTYEQYF.

This clone showed up many times. The rearrangement uses TRBV19 and TRBJ1-1, with 7 bases fitting TRBD1. CDR3 length equals 16 residues. Germline V CDR1 and CDR2: LNHDA, SQIVND (reference sequence). Unmatched junction bases numbered 8, after V lost 3 bases and J lost 1 base. The CDR3 here is CASSIGGGTANTEAFF. The CDR3 nucleotides are TGTGCCAGTAGTATCGGTGGCGGGACAGCGAACACTGAAGCTTTCTTT.

This clone was detected many times. The genes are TRBV6-1 and TRBJ1-5, with D possibly TRBD1 on 6 matching bases. The CDR3 has 14 residues. The V gene lost 10 bases and the J gene lost 2 bases, with 15 bases spanning the gap. CDR1 and CDR2 (germline): MNHNS, SASEGT. The CDR3 is CAISQGRGNQPQHF. The CDR3 DNA reads as TGTGCCATTTCACAGGGAAGAGGCAATCAGCCCCAGCATTTT.

The genes are TRBV10-1 and TRBJ2-7; a possible D gene is TRBD2 (6 bases). Germline assignment: CDR1 WNHNN and CDR2 SYGVQD (reference sequence). This CDR3 is built from 14 residues. V was cut by 0 bases and J by 0 bases, with 6 bases left in between. For the CDR3, the DNA is TGCGCCAGCAGTGAGTCGGGGGGCTCCTACGAGCAGTACTTC. It codes for CASSESGGSYEQYF.

Here the CDR3 DNA reads TGTGCCAGCTCACTTGGTCCTGGAAACACCATATATTTT. It is translated as CASSLGPGNTIYF. The chain combines TRBV18 with TRBJ1-3; unclear D gene. This CDR3 has 13 residues. The V gene's germline CDR1 is KGHSH and CDR2 LQKENI. Trimming left V 4 bases short and J 2 bases short, with 6 bases between.

V usage is TRBV28 and J usage is TRBJ2-7; 11 bases match TRBD1. The CDR3 length is 14 residues. Per the germline V gene, CDR1 is MDHEN and CDR2 is SYDVKM. The V segment lost 2 bases and the J segment 6 bases; nucleotides outside the gene matches: 3. CDR3 amino acids: CASSLTGTGGEQYF. The CDR3 DNA sequence: TGTGCCAGCAGTTTAACCGGGACAGGGGGCGAGCAGTACTTC.

The rearrangement uses TRBV5-1 and TRBJ2-1; 9 bases fit TRBD2. Trimming took 0 bases from V and 3 from J; bases not matched to a gene: 7. The CDR3 is 17 amino acids. CDR1 SGHRS and CDR2 YFSETQ come from the germline V gene. The CDR3 DNA sequence: TGCGCCAGCAGCTTGGGACTAGGGCGGGAGGGCTACAATGAGCAGTTCTTC. It is translated as CASSLGLGREGYNEQFF.

The rearrangement links TRBV4-1 to TRBJ2-7; possibly TRBD1 or TRBD2 for D (6 bases each). The CDR3 is 14 amino acids. Trimming removed 5 bases at V and 5 bases at J, with 16 bases between. Germline assignment: CDR1 MGHRA and CDR2 YSYEKL. CDR3: CASSSYSGADEQYF. The CDR3 coding sequence is TGCGCCAGCAGCTCATACTCGGGGGCGGACGAGCAGTACTTC.